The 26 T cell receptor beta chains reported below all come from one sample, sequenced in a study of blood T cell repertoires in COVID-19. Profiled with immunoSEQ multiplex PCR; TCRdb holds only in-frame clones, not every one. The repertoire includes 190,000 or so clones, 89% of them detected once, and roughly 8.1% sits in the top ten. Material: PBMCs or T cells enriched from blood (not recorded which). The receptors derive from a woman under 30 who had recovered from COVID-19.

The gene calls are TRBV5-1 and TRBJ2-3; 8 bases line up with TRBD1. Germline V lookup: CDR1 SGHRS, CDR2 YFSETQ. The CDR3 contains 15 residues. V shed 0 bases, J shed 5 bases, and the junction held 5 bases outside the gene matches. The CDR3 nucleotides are TGCGCCAGCAGCTTGGGAACAGGGGGTGAAGATACGCAGTATTTT. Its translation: CASSLGTGGEDTQYF.

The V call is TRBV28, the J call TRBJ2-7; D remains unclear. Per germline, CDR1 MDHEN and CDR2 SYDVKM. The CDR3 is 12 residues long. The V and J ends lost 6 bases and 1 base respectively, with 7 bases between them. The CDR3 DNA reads TGTGCCAGCAGCGCAGGTTCCTACGAGCAGTACTTC. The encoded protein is CASSAGSYEQYF.

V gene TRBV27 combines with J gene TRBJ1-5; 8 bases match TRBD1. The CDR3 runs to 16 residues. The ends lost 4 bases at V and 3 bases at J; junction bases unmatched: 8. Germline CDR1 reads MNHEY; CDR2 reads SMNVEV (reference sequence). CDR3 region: CASSSTGTGFNQPQHF. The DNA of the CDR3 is TGTGCCAGCAGTTCCACCGGGACAGGCTTCAATCAGCCCCAGCATTTT.

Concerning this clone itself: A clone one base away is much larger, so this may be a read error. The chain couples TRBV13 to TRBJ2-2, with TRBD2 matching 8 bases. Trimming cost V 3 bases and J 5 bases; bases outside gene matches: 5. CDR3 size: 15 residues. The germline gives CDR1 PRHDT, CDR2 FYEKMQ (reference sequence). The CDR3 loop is CASSFNREGTGELFF. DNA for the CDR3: TGTGCCAGCAGCTTTAATCGGGAGGGGACCGGGGAGCTGTTTTTT.

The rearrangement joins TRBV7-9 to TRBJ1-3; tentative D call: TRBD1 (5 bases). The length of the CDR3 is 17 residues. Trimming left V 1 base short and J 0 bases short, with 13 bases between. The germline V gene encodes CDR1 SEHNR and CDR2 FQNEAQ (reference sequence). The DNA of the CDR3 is TGTGCCAGCAGCTTAGGGGTCGGCGGGGGCTCTGGAAACACCATATATTTT. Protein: CASSLGVGGGSGNTIYF.

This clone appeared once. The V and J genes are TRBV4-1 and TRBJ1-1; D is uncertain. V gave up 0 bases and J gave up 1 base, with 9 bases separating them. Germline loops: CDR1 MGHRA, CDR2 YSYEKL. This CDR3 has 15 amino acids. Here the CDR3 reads CASSQEVEANTEAFF. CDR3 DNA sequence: TGCGCCAGCAGCCAAGAAGTTGAGGCGAACACTGAAGCTTTCTTT.

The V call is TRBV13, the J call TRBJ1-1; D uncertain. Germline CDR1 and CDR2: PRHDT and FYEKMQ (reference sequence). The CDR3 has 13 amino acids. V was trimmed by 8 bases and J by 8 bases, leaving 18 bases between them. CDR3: CASRGRPRGEAFF. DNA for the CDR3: TGTGCCAGCCGTGGACGTCCTCGGGGAGAAGCTTTCTTT.

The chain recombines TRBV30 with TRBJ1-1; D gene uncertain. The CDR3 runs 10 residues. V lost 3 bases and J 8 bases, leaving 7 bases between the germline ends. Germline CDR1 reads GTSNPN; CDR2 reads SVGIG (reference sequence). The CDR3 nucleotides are TGTGCCTGGAGCACAGTCGAAGCTTTCTTT. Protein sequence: CAWSTVEAFF.

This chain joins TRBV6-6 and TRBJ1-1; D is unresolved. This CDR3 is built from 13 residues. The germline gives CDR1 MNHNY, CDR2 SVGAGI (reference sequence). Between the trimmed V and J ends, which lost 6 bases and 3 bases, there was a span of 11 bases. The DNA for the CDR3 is TGTGCCAGCAGCCTACGAGGCGACACTGAAGCTTTCTTT. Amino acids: CASSLRGDTEAFF.

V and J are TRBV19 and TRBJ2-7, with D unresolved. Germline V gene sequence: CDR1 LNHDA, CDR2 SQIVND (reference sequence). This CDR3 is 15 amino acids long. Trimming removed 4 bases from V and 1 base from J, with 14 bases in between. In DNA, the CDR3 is TGTGCCAGTAGTAAAAGAGCGCTGCCATCCTACGAGCAGTACTTC. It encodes CASSKRALPSYEQYF.

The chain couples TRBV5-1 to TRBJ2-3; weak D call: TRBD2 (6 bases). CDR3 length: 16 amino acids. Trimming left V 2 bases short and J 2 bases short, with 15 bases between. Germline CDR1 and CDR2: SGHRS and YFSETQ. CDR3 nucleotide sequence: TGCGCCAGCAGCTTCTCGGGCGGGGCGCTCACAGATACGCAGTATTTT. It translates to CASSFSGGALTDTQYF.

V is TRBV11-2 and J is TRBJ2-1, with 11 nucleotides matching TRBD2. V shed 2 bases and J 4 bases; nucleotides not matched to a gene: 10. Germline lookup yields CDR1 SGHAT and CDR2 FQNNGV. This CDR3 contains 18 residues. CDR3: CASSLRVRGLADYNEQFF. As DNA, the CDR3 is TGTGCCAGCAGCTTACGGGTTCGGGGACTAGCGGATTACAATGAGCAGTTCTTC.

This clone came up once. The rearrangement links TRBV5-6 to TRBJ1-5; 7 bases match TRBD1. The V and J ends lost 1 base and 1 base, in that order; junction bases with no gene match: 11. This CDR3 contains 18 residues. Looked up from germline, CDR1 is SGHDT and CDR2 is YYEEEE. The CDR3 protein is CASSLRNRAGGSNQPQHF. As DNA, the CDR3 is TGTGCCAGCAGCTTGAGGAATAGGGCAGGGGGGAGCAATCAGCCCCAGCATTTT.

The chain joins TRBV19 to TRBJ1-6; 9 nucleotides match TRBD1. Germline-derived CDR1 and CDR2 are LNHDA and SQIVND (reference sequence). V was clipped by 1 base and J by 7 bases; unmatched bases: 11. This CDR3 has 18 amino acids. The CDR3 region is CASSIGGQGMAGNSPLHF. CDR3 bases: TGTGCCAGTAGTATAGGTGGACAGGGGATGGCTGGGAATTCACCCCTCCACTTT. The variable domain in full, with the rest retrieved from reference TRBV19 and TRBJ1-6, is DGGITQSPKYLFRKEGQNVTLSCEQNLNHDAMYWYRQDPGQGLRLIYYSQIVNDFQKGDIAEGYSVSREKKESFPLTVTSAQKNPTAFYLCASSIGGQGMAGNSPLHFGNGTRLTVT.

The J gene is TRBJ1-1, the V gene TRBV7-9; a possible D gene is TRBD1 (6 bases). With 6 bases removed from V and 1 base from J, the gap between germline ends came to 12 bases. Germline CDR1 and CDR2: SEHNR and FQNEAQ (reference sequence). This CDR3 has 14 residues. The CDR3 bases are TGTGCCAGCAGACCGACAGGAGCGAACACTGAAGCTTTCTTT. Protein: CASRPTGANTEAFF.

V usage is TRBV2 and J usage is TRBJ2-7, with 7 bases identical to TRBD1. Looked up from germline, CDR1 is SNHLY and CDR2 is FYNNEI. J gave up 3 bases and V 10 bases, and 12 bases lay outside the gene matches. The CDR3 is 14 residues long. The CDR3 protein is CATILGGSLYEQYF. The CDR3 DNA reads TGTGCCACCATTTTAGGGGGCTCACTCTACGAGCAGTACTTC.

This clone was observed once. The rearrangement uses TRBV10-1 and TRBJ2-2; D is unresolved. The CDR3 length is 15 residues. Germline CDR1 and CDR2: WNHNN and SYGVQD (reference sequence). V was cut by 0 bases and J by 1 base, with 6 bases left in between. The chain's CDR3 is CASSESLVNTGELFF. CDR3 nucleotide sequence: TGCGCCAGCAGTGAGTCTCTAGTGAACACCGGGGAGCTGTTTTTT.

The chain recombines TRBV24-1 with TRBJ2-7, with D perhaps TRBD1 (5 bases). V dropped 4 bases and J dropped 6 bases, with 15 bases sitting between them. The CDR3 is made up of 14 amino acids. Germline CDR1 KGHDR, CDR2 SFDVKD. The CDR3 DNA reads TGTGCCACCAGTGACCCTGACCAGGGTTCCGAGCAGTACTTC. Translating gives CATSDPDQGSEQYF.

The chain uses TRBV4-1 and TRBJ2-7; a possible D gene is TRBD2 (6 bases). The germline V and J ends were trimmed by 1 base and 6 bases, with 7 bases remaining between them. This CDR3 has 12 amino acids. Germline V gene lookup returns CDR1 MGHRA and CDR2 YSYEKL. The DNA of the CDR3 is TGCGCCAGCAGCCAAGTGGGGGGCGAGCAGTACTTC. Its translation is CASSQVGGEQYF.

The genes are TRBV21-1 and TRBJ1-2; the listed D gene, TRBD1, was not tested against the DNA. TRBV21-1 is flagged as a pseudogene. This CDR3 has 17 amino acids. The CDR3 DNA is TGTGCCAGCAGCAAATTTCTTCATGGACAGGGCGACTATGGCTACACCTTC. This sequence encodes CASSKFLHGQGDYGYTF.

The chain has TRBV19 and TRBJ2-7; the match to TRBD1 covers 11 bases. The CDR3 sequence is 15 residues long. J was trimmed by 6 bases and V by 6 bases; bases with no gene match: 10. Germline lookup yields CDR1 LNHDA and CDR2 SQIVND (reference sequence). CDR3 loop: CASSKTGTGGFEQYF. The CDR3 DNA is TGTGCCAGTAGCAAAACCGGGACAGGGGGTTTCGAGCAGTACTTC.

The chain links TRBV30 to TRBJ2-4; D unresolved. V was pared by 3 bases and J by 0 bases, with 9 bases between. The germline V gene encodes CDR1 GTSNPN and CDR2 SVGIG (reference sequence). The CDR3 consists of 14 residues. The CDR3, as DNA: TGTGCCTGGAGCCTATCTCTAGCCAAAAACATTCAGTACTTC. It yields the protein CAWSLSLAKNIQYF.

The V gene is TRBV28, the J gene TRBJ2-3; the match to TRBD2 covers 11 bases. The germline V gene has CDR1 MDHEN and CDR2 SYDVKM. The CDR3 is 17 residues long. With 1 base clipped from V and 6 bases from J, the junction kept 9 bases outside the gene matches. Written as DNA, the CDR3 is TGTGCCAGCAGTTTATTCGCCCTAGCGGGGGGCCGGGATACGCAGTATTTT. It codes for CASSLFALAGGRDTQYF.

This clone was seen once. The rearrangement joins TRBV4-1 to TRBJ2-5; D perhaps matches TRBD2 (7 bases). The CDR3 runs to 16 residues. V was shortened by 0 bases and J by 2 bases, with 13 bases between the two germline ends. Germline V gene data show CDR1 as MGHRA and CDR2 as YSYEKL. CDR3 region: CASSQEGRGGQETQYF. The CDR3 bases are TGCGCCAGCAGCCAAGAGGGTAGGGGGGGACAAGAGACCCAGTACTTC.

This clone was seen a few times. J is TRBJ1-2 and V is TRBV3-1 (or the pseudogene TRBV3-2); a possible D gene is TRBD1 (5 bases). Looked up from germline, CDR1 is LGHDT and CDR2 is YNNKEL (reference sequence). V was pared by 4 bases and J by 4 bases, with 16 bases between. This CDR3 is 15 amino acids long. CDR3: CASSPKLGLPYGYTF. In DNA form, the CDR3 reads TGTGCCAGCAGCCCGAAGTTGGGGCTCCCCTATGGCTACACCTTC.

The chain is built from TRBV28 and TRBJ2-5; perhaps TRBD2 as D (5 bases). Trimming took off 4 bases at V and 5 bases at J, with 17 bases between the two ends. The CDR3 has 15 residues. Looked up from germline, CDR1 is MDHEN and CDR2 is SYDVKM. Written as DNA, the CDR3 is TGTGCCAGCAGTTCCCGGGCCGGGGAAGTCGAGACCCAGTACTTC. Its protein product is CASSSRAGEVETQYF.